A selection of T cell receptor beta chains follows, all from one sample in a study of shared clonotypes between healthy human individuals. Generated by immunoSEQ multiplex PCR, the TCRdb table keeps only in-frame clones and is missing some. In the table there are roughly 2.2 million clones, around 92% of which are singletons. The sequenced sample consisted of naive CD4+ T cells from PBMCs. These receptors originate from a young man in good health. Some clones in this sample may be carry-over from other donors' samples. Each CDR3 is given without its conserved first and last residue. Each record gives: J gene, V gene, CDR3 protein.

TRBJ2-6 | TRBV5-8 | ASRSHSRGANVLT
TRBJ2-1 | TRBV6-4 | ASSHRGALDEQF
TRBJ2-2 | TRBV5-4 | ASSQGLAGVLLNTGELF
TRBJ2-4 | TRBV20-1 | SAAQNIQY
TRBJ2-2 | TRBV5-1 | ASSYFREGNGELF
TRBJ2-3 | TRBV2 | ASREGTNTDTQY
TRBJ1-2 | TRBV19 | ASTVNGYGYT
TRBJ1-1 | TRBV29-1 | SVAQVTGTEAF
TRBJ2-1 | TRBV18 | ASSPLTGSYNEQF
TRBJ2-3 | TRBV5-5 | ASSFLSPTDTQY
TRBJ1-2 | TRBV5-1 | ASRLETPANYGYT
TRBJ2-7 | TRBV28 | ASSPVGREQY
TRBJ1-6 | TRBV30 | AWSLHNSPLH
TRBJ1-4 | TRBV28 | ASSGRLPKANEKLF
TRBJ2-5 | TRBV9 | ASSALGGWGSETQY
TRBJ1-5 | TRBV9 | ASSAEIGQPQH
TRBJ1-2 | TRBV11-2 | ASSLGQYAGYT
TRBJ1-1 | TRBV4-2 | ASSHRTDPNTEAF
TRBJ2-7 | TRBV5-1 | ASSLGTGGEQY
TRBJ2-3 | TRBV10-3 | ASSGDRSDTQY
TRBJ2-2 | TRBV28 | ASTPLPGQENTGELF
TRBJ2-1 | TRBV6-5 | ASSYSPSSSYNEQF
TRBJ1-5 | TRBV2 | ASSDSLGGSQPQH
TRBJ1-1 | TRBV5-1 | ASSLQGDTEAF
TRBJ1-5 | TRBV7-2 | ASSFGTGTPQPQH
TRBJ2-3 | TRBV7-9 | ASSTFGSGITDTQY
TRBJ1-1 | TRBV5-4 | ASSLVQGVNTEAF
TRBJ2-6 | TRBV28 | ASSFIRGAKGANVLT
TRBJ2-2 | TRBV18 | ASSPTLVPGELF
TRBJ2-7 | TRBV14 | ASSQWQGAHEQY
TRBJ2-5 | TRBV4-1 | ASSPRDRSFGVQY
TRBJ2-7 | TRBV11-2 | ASSLEGGTSYEQY
TRBJ1-3 | TRBV18 | ASSRDSSGNTIY
TRBJ2-3 | TRBV30 | AWSVSFLAGGTDTQY
TRBJ2-7 | TRBV18 | ASSPQRIAEQY
TRBJ2-1 | TRBV10-3 | AISERTSGRSSYNEQF
TRBJ1-2 | TRBV11-2 | ASSLVRDHYGYT
TRBJ2-1 | TRBV28 | ASSPDSYNEQF
TRBJ2-2 | TRBV5-1 | ASSPLAGGNTGELF
TRBJ1-2 | TRBV5-1 | ASSLGTQGYGYT
TRBJ1-2 | TRBV19 | ASRAASGQTANYGYT
TRBJ1-5 | TRBV21-1 | ASSPRLDSNQPQH
TRBJ2-3 | TRBV18 | ASSASTPTSGATDTQY
TRBJ2-3 | TRBV5-1 | ASSSTGTLTDTQY
TRBJ2-5 | TRBV5-1 | ASKPPDGGETQY
TRBJ1-2 | TRBV11-2 | ASSPERLYGYT
TRBJ1-2 | TRBV15 | ATSRDPYNPGNYGYT
TRBJ2-7 | TRBV10-3 | AISDAGGSYEQY
TRBJ1-1 | TRBV4-2 | ASSQVGGNTEAF
TRBJ2-2 | TRBV7-2 | ASSSRQVRTGELF
TRBJ2-3 | TRBV15 | ATSRDRGRRSTDTQY
TRBJ2-5 | TRBV2 | ASRDGGVETQY
TRBJ1-2 | TRBV6-5 | ASSPSKSYGYT
TRBJ1-1 | TRBV7-3 | ASSSQYGAEAF
TRBJ1-2 | TRBV27 | ASRMTGVGGYT
TRBJ2-7 | TRBV6-1 | ASSDRSSYEQY
TRBJ2-7 | TRBV21-1 | ASSKEEGNYEQY
TRBJ2-1 | TRBV28 | ASSSRDTDNEQF
TRBJ1-2 | TRBV29-1 | SMRKGQGLRDGYT
TRBJ2-5 | TRBV7-8 | ASSSRAGETQY